These 16 T cell receptor beta chains originate from one sample sequenced in a study of vaccination and CD4 T cells after COVID-19. No cognate antigen is known for these TCRs. Cultured CD4+ T cell DNA underwent sequencing with the Oncomine TCR Beta short-read assay. TCRdb re-derived calls from the PCR reads in MiXCR, one entry per CDR3 protein. Found here are 21,000 or so distinct CDR3 sequences, 60% to 75% of them singletons; the top ten hold approximately 8.6%. Treatment reported: approximately nine-day PBMC culture with coronavirus spike peptide pools or control peptides (ViraFEST assay). What was sequenced was CD4+ T cells from blood, cultured in vitro. The receptor source for this set is a human donor who had recovered from COVID-19.

This clonotype was seen only once. This chain links TRBV19 with TRBJ2-7; TRBD2 is a possible D gene (5 bases). From germline, CDR1 is LNHDA and CDR2 SQIVND (reference sequence). The CDR3 covers 14 residues. V gave up 2 bases and J gave up 2 bases, with 10 bases separating them. As DNA, the CDR3 is TGTGCCAGTAGTATATCGGGGTACACCTACGAGCAGTACTTC. Protein sequence: CASSISGYTYEQYF. Drawing the rest from reference TRBV19 and TRBJ2-7, the complete variable domain is DGGITQSPKYLFRKEGQNVTLSCEQNLNHDAMYWYRQDPGQGLRLIYYSQIVNDFQKGDIAEGYSVSREKKESFPLTVTSAQKNPTAFYLCASSISGYTYEQYFGPGTRLTVT.

The J gene is TRBJ1-4, the V gene TRBV27; tentatively, D is TRBD1 (5 bases). The CDR3 covers 19 residues. The V end was cut by 2 bases, the J end by 1 base, with 20 bases between. The germline V gene has CDR1 MNHEY and CDR2 SMNVEV (reference sequence). In DNA form, the CDR3 reads TGTGCCAGCAGTTTAAGTCCAGGGCAGGCTGGTTTAACTAATGAAAAACTGTTTTTT. It codes for CASSLSPGQAGLTNEKLFF. Using reference TRBV27 and TRBJ1-4 for the parts outside the CDR3, the full variable domain is EAQVTQNPRYLITVTGKKLTVTCSQNMNHEYMSWYRQDPGLGLRQIYYSMNVEVTDKGDVPEGYKVSRKEKRNFPLILESPSPNQTSLYFCASSLSPGQAGLTNEKLFFGSGTQLSVL.

V gene TRBV2 combines with J gene TRBJ2-2; D is undetermined. Looked up from germline, CDR1 is SNHLY and CDR2 is FYNNEI. V was cut by 7 bases and J by 4 bases, with 10 bases left in between. This CDR3 comprises 13 residues. CDR3 nucleotides: TGTGCCAGCAAGGGTAGCAGCACCGGGGAGCTGTTTTTT. Translation gives CASKGSSTGELFF.

The rearrangement links TRBV24-1 to TRBJ2-1; unclear D gene. This CDR3 comprises 12 residues. CDR1 is KGHDR, CDR2 SFDVKD, per germline. With 4 bases removed from V and 8 bases from J, the gap between germline ends came to 8 bases. CDR3 residues: CATSDLDDEQFF. DNA of the CDR3: TGTGCCACCAGTGACTTAGACGATGAGCAGTTCTTC.

The chain links TRBV6-4 to TRBJ2-1; the D call may be TRBD1 or TRBD2 (6 bases each). Trimming removed 6 bases from V and 9 bases from J, with 12 bases in between. Germline CDR1 and CDR2: MRHNA and SNTAGT. This CDR3 region has 12 residues. The CDR3 DNA sequence: TGTGCCAGCAGAACGGAGGGGGGTGAGCAGTTCTTC. This gives the protein CASRTEGGEQFF.

The chain employs TRBV6-5 and TRBJ1-1, with 8 bases matching TRBD1. V lost 2 bases, J lost 6 bases, and 11 bases stayed unmatched. Germline V gene data show CDR1 as MNHEY and CDR2 as SVGAGI. The CDR3 consists of 16 residues. The CDR3 nucleotides are TGTGCCAGCAGTTACCAGGGGACAGGCCCGAGTTCTGAAGCTTTCTTT. Residues: CASSYQGTGPSSEAFF.

This sequence joins TRBV11-3 and TRBJ2-2, with D perhaps matching TRBD1 (6 bases). This CDR3 is built from 17 residues. From germline, CDR1 is SGHNT and CDR2 YENEEA. The V end was cut by 4 bases, the J end by 1 base, with 16 bases between. DNA of the CDR3: TGTGCCAGCAGCTCTCCCGCCGGACAGAGGAACACCGGGGAGCTGTTTTTT. Amino acid sequence: CASSSPAGQRNTGELFF.

V is TRBV6-4 and J is TRBJ2-2; 11 bases map to TRBD2. Per germline, CDR1 MRHNA and CDR2 SNTAGT. CDR3 size: 16 residues. The V and J ends lost 6 bases and 3 bases, in that order; junction bases with no gene match: 6. CDR3 region: CASSRRGLADTGELFF. CDR3 sequence (DNA): TGTGCCAGCAGCCGCCGGGGACTAGCGGACACCGGGGAGCTGTTTTTT.

This chain joins TRBV6-5 and TRBJ1-1; D possibly corresponds to TRBD1 (5 bases). Germline V lookup: CDR1 MNHEY, CDR2 SVGAGI. V lost 2 bases to trimming and J lost 6 bases, with 13 bases between them. The CDR3 extends over 14 amino acids. CDR3 coding DNA: TGTGCCAGCAGTTACGGTTCGGGGGAGGCTGAAGCTTTCTTT. It translates to CASSYGSGEAEAFF.

This chain uses TRBV12-3 or TRBV12-4 with TRBJ2-3; unclear D gene. Trimming cost V 3 bases and J 5 bases, with 3 bases left between them. The CDR3 contains 11 residues. In DNA, the CDR3 is TGTGCCAGCAGTTTCGTAGATACGCAGTATTTT. Protein: CASSFVDTQYF.

This rearrangement joins TRBV14 to TRBJ2-2; D is ambiguous. V dropped 3 bases and J dropped 6 bases, with 5 bases sitting between them. The CDR3 is made up of 12 amino acids. Germline CDR1 SGHDN, CDR2 FVKESK. CDR3 DNA: TGTGCCAGCAGCCAGAAGGCCGGGGAGCTGTTTTTT. Residues: CASSQKAGELFF.

V gene TRBV28 combines with J gene TRBJ1-5; D is uncertain. The CDR3 is 12 amino acids. The V and J ends lost 6 bases and 1 base respectively, with 4 bases between them. CDR1 is MDHEN and CDR2 is SYDVKM in the germline V gene. DNA of the CDR3: TGTGCCAGCAGGAGAAGCAATCAGCCCCAGCATTTT. This translates into CASRRSNQPQHF.

The chain joins TRBV2 to TRBJ2-3; D unresolved. CDR3 length equals 15 residues. Germline values: CDR1 SNHLY, CDR2 FYNNEI. V lost 3 bases and J 0 bases, leaving 10 bases between the germline ends. The CDR3 loop is CASSDRTGSTDTQYF. The CDR3 region has the DNA TGTGCCAGCAGTGACAGGACGGGTAGCACAGATACGCAGTATTTT.

This rearrangement joins TRBV20-1 to TRBJ2-2; D is uncertain. V dropped 6 bases and J dropped 7 bases, with 15 bases sitting between them. Per the germline V gene, CDR1 is DFQATT and CDR2 is SNEGSKA (reference sequence). The CDR3 consists of 13 residues. In DNA, the CDR3 is TGCAGTGCCCCGCCCCAGCTCAACGGGGAGCTGTTTTTT. Amino acid sequence: CSAPPQLNGELFF.

V usage is TRBV7-9 and J usage is TRBJ2-2; TRBD1 matches 11 bases. The CDR3 extends over 16 amino acids. Germline lookup yields CDR1 SEHNR and CDR2 FQNEAQ (reference sequence). With V trimmed by 2 bases and J by 5 bases, 4 bases remained unmatched. CDR3 sequence reads: CASSLIGTGGTGELFF. As DNA, the CDR3 is TGTGCCAGCAGCTTAATTGGGACAGGGGGAACCGGGGAGCTGTTTTTT.

This rearrangement joins TRBV6-1 to TRBJ1-6, with 9 bases identical to TRBD1. Looked up from germline, CDR1 is MNHNS and CDR2 is SASEGT. This CDR3 contains 15 residues. J gave up 9 bases and V 6 bases, and 9 bases lay outside the gene matches. The CDR3 DNA is TGTGCCAGCAGCATTCCGACAGGGGGGGGTTCACCCCTCCACTTT. Its translation: CASSIPTGGGSPLHF.